This note documents a single TCR beta chain sequence. The data are from a study of PD-1 blockade in classical Hodgkin lymphoma. Measured with immunoSEQ multiplex PCR; TCRdb has only the in-frame clones, and not every one. In the table there are under 80,000 clones, 71% of which are singletons. Every patient relapsed after autologous stem cell transplantation, and brentuximab vedotin exposure varied. The clonotype originates from a human donor with classical Hodgkin lymphoma. The starting material was peripheral blood mononuclear cells (PBMCs), obtained before the second cycle of nivolumab.

The chain's CDR3 is CASSTTTGNTIYF. The CDR3 DNA is TGCGCCAGCAGCACGACAACTGGAAACACCATATATTTT. This rearrangement joins TRBV4-1 to TRBJ1-3, with D unclear. Germline-derived CDR1 and CDR2 are MGHRA and YSYEKL. The CDR3 loop spans 13 amino acids. V was clipped by 5 bases and J by 2 bases, with 7 bases between them.